These T cell receptor beta chains were read from a single sample in a study of CD8 T cells in ankylosing spondylitis. TCRdb re-called the 5' RACE reads through MiXCR, storing one row per CDR3 protein. The sample contains some 240,000 distinct CDR3 sequences, 15% to 20% of which appear only once. Sequencing was performed on blood, either unsorted or a sorted T cell fraction (not recorded which). Receptor source: a male donor with ankylosing spondylitis or in good health (not recorded which). Each CDR3 is given with its conserved first and last residue.

v_call	j_call	cdr3_aa
TRBV3-1	TRBJ2-2	CASSPSGSLTGELFF
TRBV28	TRBJ2-5	CASSTPTGQETQYF
TRBV10-3	TRBJ1-5	CAINDDREDQPQHF
TRBV10-3	TRBJ2-7	CAISDPGVRVEQYF
TRBV12-3/TRBV12-4	TRBJ2-3	CASSSHPGLAGVEADTQYF
TRBV14	TRBJ2-3	CASSQEWRDLRDTQYF
TRBV4-2	TRBJ2-3	CASSQPGPRLAGSTDTQYF
TRBV12-3/TRBV12-4	TRBJ2-5	CASSFLSRQETQYF
TRBV29-1	TRBJ1-1	CSVLQRDTEAFF
TRBV29-1	TRBJ2-7	CSVLPARSYEQYF
TRBV20-1	TRBJ2-3	CSADGETGPHTDTQYF
TRBV10-3	TRBJ1-1	CAISEPGLEAFF
TRBV29-1	TRBJ2-2	CSVGSTNTGELFF
TRBV27	TRBJ2-7	CASMAPGHGTYEQYF
TRBV21-1	TRBJ1-6	CASSLDRSSYNSPLHF
TRBV29-1	TRBJ2-1	CSVEGVGEREIHEQFF
TRBV7-3	TRBJ2-1	CASSLKAGSSYNEQFF
TRBV10-1	TRBJ2-7	CASSEGSGIYEQYF
TRBV4-3	TRBJ2-7	CASSQGLAGGYEQYF
TRBV7-8	TRBJ2-1	CASSLMGEYYQNEQFF
TRBV12-3/TRBV12-4	TRBJ1-2	CASSPPSGNYGYTF
TRBV27	TRBJ2-3	CASSRADNTDTQYF
TRBV4-1	TRBJ2-1	CASSPMREQGEQFF
TRBV5-1	TRBJ1-1	CASSLVGDRGEVGFF
TRBV4-1	TRBJ2-1	CASSQEQGAWDEQFF
TRBV4-1	TRBJ2-1	CASSLGQGLDEQFF
TRBV20-1	TRBJ2-7	CSARDLQGLPYEQYF
TRBV6-1	TRBJ2-3	CASSARQGGPSDTQYF
TRBV27	TRBJ1-4	CASSSLERYHEKLFF
TRBV20-1	TRBJ2-7	CSARELVGSYEQYF
TRBV6-1	TRBJ2-3	CASGVAGGLDTQYF
TRBV29-1	TRBJ2-7	CSVLTGDSYEQYF
TRBV4-3	TRBJ2-1	CASSQDRSSYNEQFF
TRBV9	TRBJ2-1	CASSPKDFSYNEQFF
TRBV15	TRBJ2-2	CATSAQYINANTGELFF
TRBV12-3/TRBV12-4	TRBJ2-6	CASSLGGGPAWANVLTF
TRBV29-1	TRBJ1-1	CSVAATEAFF
TRBV3-1	TRBJ2-3	CASSQDEASTDTQYF
TRBV6-2/TRBV6-3	TRBJ1-5	CASSHGTENQPQHF
TRBV7-2	TRBJ2-5	CASSLLETQYF
TRBV4-1	TRBJ1-1	CASSQRNVGTIEAFF
TRBV7-9	TRBJ2-5	CASSLAEGRETQYF
TRBV5-6	TRBJ2-2	CASSHGQGLTSGSEVGTGELFF
TRBV20-1	TRBJ2-2	CSAGDPNTGELFF
TRBV29-1	TRBJ2-5	CSHGTGLEETQYF
TRBV21-1	TRBJ2-7	CASSKEDRGLHEQYF
TRBV2	TRBJ1-1	CASTDPMNTEAFF
TRBV27	TRBJ2-3	CASSRWGREDTQYF
TRBV29-1	TRBJ2-1	CSVAGETYNEQFF
TRBV29-1	TRBJ2-7	CSVVGLAGWDEQYF
TRBV13	TRBJ2-7	CASKRGDFSYEQYF
TRBV10-3	TRBJ2-1	CAISSGGAGADNEQFF
TRBV6-4	TRBJ2-1	CASSDGVVNEQFF
TRBV6-5	TRBJ2-5	CASSYSLEAETQYF
TRBV9	TRBJ2-3	CASSADRVSDTQYF